This T cell receptor beta chain was retrieved from a study of blood T cells in healthy people across ages. Findings of the study overall: Fewer expanded clones and more diversity marked long-lived versus aged donors.

Losses at the gene ends were 2 bases for V and 3 bases for J; bases not matched to a gene: 8. This CDR3 spans 17 amino acids. CDR1 and CDR2 from the germline V gene are PRHDT and FYEKMQ (reference sequence). Peripheral blood samples of 9 to 10 milliliters were drawn from each donor. Using a J-beta primer mix together with a sample-barcoded 5' primer, a second PCR was run for 7 to 11 cycles. A template-switch adaptor that had 12 random nucleotides put a tag on each cDNA molecule. Each of the samples gave a minimum of 3 million paired-end reads that contained CDR3. TCRdb processed the 5' RACE reads anew with MiXCR; each CDR3 protein has one entry. This table holds some 1.4 million distinct CDR3 sequences, roughly 40% found once. As regards this clonotype: No antigen is known for it.

Sequencing was done on a sample of blood. This clonotype was obtained from a woman aged 18-29 years in good health. The chain is built from TRBV13 and TRBJ2-3; TRBD2 aligns across 10 bases. In DNA form, the CDR3 reads TGTGCCAGCAGCTTACAGACCACTAGCGGGATAACAGATACGCAGTATTTT. Encoded protein: CASSLQTTSGITDTQYF.